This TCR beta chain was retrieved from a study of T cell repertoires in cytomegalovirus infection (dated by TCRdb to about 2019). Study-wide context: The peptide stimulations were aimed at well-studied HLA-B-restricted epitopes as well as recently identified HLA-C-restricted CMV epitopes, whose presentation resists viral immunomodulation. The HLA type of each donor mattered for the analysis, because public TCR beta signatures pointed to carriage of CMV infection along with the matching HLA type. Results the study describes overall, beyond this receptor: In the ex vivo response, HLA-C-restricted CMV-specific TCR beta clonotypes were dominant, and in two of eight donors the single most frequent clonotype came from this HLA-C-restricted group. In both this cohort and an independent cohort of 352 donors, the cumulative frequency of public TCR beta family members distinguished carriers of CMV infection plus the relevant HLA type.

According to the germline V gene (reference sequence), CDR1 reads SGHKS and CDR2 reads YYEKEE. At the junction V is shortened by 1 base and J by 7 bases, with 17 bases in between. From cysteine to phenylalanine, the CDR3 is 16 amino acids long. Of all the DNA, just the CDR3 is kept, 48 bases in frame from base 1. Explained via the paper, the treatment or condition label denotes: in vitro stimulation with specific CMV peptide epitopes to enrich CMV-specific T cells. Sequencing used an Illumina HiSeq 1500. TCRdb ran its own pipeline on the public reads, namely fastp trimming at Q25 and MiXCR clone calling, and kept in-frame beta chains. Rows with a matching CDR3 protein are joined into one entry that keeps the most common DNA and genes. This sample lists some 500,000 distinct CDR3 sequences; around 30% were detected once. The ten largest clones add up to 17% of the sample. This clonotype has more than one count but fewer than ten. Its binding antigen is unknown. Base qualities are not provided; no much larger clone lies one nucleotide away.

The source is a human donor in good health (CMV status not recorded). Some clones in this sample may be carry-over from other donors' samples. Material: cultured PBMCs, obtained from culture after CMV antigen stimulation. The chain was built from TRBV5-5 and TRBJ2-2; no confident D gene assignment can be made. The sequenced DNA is TGTGCCAGCAGCTTGTCTGTTAGGCTAGTTGGCGGGGAGCTGTTTTTT. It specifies CASSLSVRLVGGELFF. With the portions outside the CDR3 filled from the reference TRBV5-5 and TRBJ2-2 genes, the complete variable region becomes DAGVTQSPTHLIKTRGQQVTLRCSPISGHKSVSWYQQVLGQGPQFIFQYYEKEERGRGNFPDRFSARQFPNYSSELNVNALLLGDSALYLCASSLSVRLVGGELFFGEGSRLTVL.